This TCR beta chain was recovered during a study of blood T cells in healthy people across ages. Regarding this clonotype: Antigen unknown.

Trimming removed 1 base at V and 4 bases at J, with 9 bases between. This CDR3 spans 14 amino acids. CDR1 SGHTA and CDR2 FQGNSA come from the germline V gene. Alongside a J-beta primer mix, a sample-barcoded 5' primer served in a second PCR lasting roughly 7 to 12 cycles. One entry per CDR3 protein, called by TCRdb with MiXCR from the 5' RACE reads. The sample lists about 1.8 million distinct CDR3 sequences; about 49% were seen once. Broader study findings: Fewer expanded clones and more diversity marked long-lived versus aged donors. Strong correlation was found linking TCR beta diversity to naive T cell percentage.

The source is a woman between 35 and 50 years old in good health. Source material: blood. This chain joins TRBV7-2 and TRBJ2-3, with D uncertain. This CDR3 reads CASSLVMASDTQYF. Written as DNA, the CDR3 is TGTGCCAGCAGCTTAGTCATGGCGTCAGATACGCAGTATTTT. The variable domain in full, completed from reference TRBV7-2 and TRBJ2-3, reads GAGVSQSPSNKVTEKGKDVELRCDPISGHTALYWYRQSLGQGLEFLIYFQGNSAPDKSGLPSDRFSAERTGGSVSTLTIQRTQQEDSAVYLCASSLVMASDTQYFGPGTRLTVL.